A single sample gave rise to the 16 T cell receptor beta chains below, sequenced in a study of blood T cell repertoires in COVID-19. The method was immunoSEQ multiplex PCR; TCRdb's version includes in-frame clones alone and lacks a portion of them. The sample lists about 160,000 clones; 80% to 90% were seen once. Source material: peripheral blood. Receptors originate from a man aged 40-49 years with acute or convalescent COVID-19.

This clone was seen once. The chain carries TRBV9 and TRBJ2-3; D is perhaps TRBD2 (7 bases). V was clipped by 6 bases and J by 0 bases, with 23 bases between them. The CDR3 extends over 18 amino acids. Germline CDR1 reads SGDLS; CDR2 reads YYNGEE. CDR3 amino acids: CASTSGAGAWISTDTQYF. CDR3 nucleotides: TGTGCCAGCACGTCTGGGGCGGGGGCCTGGATAAGCACAGATACGCAGTATTTT.

The chain uses TRBV7-9 and TRBJ2-7, with 7 nucleotides matching TRBD1. Germline V gives CDR1 SEHNR, CDR2 FQNEAQ (reference sequence). CDR3 length: 17 residues. V was pared by 3 bases and J by 3 bases, with 14 bases of the junction left unmatched. The CDR3 sequence is CASSLRQGPEVYYEQYF. The CDR3 DNA is TGTGCCAGCAGCTTGCGACAGGGTCCGGAGGTTTACTACGAGCAGTACTTC.

This sequence joins TRBV7-8 and TRBJ2-3, with a weak D call TRBD2 (6 bases). The length of the CDR3 is 17 residues. Germline V CDR1 and CDR2: SGHVS, FQNEAQ. V was trimmed by 1 base and J by 2 bases, leaving 16 bases between them. CDR3 sequence (DNA): TGTGCCAGCAGCTTAGGGTTTAGGAGGGGAGACACAGATACGCAGTATTTT. This gives the protein CASSLGFRRGDTDTQYF.

This rearrangement joins TRBV6-1 to TRBJ1-2; D is unresolved. The CDR3 totals 15 residues. Germline V gene lookup returns CDR1 MNHNS and CDR2 SASEGT. Trimming took off 3 bases at V and 0 bases at J, with 11 bases between the two ends. The CDR3 loop reads CASSDPGSSNYGYTF. DNA for the CDR3: TGTGCCAGCAGTGATCCGGGGAGCTCTAACTATGGCTACACCTTC.

The V and J genes are TRBV10-2 and TRBJ1-1; 9 bases are shared with TRBD1. V gave up 5 bases and J gave up 5 bases; unmatched junction bases: 9. Germline V gives CDR1 WSHSY, CDR2 SAAADI. This CDR3 is 15 amino acids long. The CDR3 sequence: CASSYSGTGQTEAFF. The CDR3 DNA reads as TGCGCCAGCAGTTACTCCGGGACAGGGCAAACTGAAGCTTTCTTT.

The chain has TRBV30 and TRBJ2-3; TRBD2 matches at 9 bases. Looked up from germline, CDR1 is GTSNPN and CDR2 is SVGIG (reference sequence). There are 15 residues in the CDR3. The ends lost 1 base at V and 1 base at J; junction bases unmatched: 3. As DNA, the CDR3 is TGTGCCTGGAGTGGAAAGCGGGGGGGCACAGATACGCAGTATTTT. Amino acid sequence: CAWSGKRGGTDTQYF.

A single count supports this clone. V and J are TRBV6-1 and TRBJ1-4; possible D gene TRBD1, 6 bases. The CDR3 extends over 15 amino acids. Germline assignment: CDR1 MNHNS and CDR2 SASEGT. The V end lost 1 base, the J end lost 4 bases, and 10 bases lay between the germline ends. The CDR3 loop reads CASSEDRAFNEKLFF. DNA of the CDR3: TGTGCCAGCAGTGAAGACAGGGCCTTTAATGAAAAACTGTTTTTT.

This chain connects TRBV6-2 or TRBV6-3 to TRBJ1-1, with TRBD1 matching over 7 bases. In germline, CDR1 is MNHEY, CDR2 SVGEGT. This CDR3 is built from 12 residues. With V trimmed by 6 bases and J by 7 bases, 5 bases remained unmatched. In DNA, the CDR3 is TGTGCCAGCAGCCCGGGACAGTATGAAGCTTTCTTT. Its protein product is CASSPGQYEAFF.

V is TRBV24-1 and J is TRBJ2-2; D not resolved. This CDR3 region has 14 residues. Germline assignment: CDR1 KGHDR and CDR2 SFDVKD. The germline V and J ends were trimmed by 3 bases and 4 bases, with 8 bases remaining between them. CDR3 sequence (DNA): TGTGCCACCAGTGATCCGAGCCTCACCGGGGAGCTGTTTTTT. This translates into CATSDPSLTGELFF.

This clone has just a few counts. The chain combines TRBV30 with TRBJ1-6, with 9 bases that match TRBD1. The junction had 5 bases not matched to a gene; V was cut back by 2 bases and J by 9 bases. Germline loops: CDR1 GTSNPN, CDR2 SVGIG (reference sequence). The CDR3 runs to 14 residues. The CDR3: CAWSSTGGSSPLHF. The CDR3 DNA follows: TGTGCCTGGAGTTCCACAGGGGGCAGTTCACCCCTCCACTTT.

CDR3 region: CASSLRYTEAFF. CDR3 sequence (DNA): TGTGCCAGCAGCTTGCGGTACACTGAAGCTTTCTTT. The chain links TRBV3-1 (or the pseudogene TRBV3-2) to TRBJ1-1; no firm D call. The V gene lost 5 bases and the J gene lost 3 bases, with 7 bases spanning the gap. The CDR3 totals 12 residues. Germline assignment: CDR1 LGHDT and CDR2 YNNKEL (reference sequence).

V usage is TRBV7-8 and J usage is TRBJ1-2; 8 bases fit TRBD1. Germline lookup yields CDR1 SGHVS and CDR2 FQNEAQ. After removal of 5 bases from V and 8 bases from J, the junction contained 13 bases not matched to a gene. The CDR3 consists of 15 residues. Here the CDR3 DNA reads TGTGCCAGCAGCGCCCTAACAGGGGGAGAGTTAGGCTACACCTTC. It codes for CASSALTGGELGYTF. Complete variable domain (other parts from reference TRBV7-8 and TRBJ1-2): GAGVSQSPRYKVAKRGQDVALRCDPISGHVSLFWYQQALGQGPEFLTYFQNEAQLDKSGLPSDRFFAERPEGSVSTLKIQRTQQEDSAVYLCASSALTGGELGYTFGSGTRLTVV.

J is TRBJ2-3 and V is TRBV30; 11 bases map to TRBD1. The V and J ends lost 3 bases and 3 bases, in that order; junction bases with no gene match: 8. The germline gives CDR1 GTSNPN, CDR2 SVGIG (reference sequence). This CDR3 is built from 16 residues. The CDR3 coding sequence is TGTGCCTGGAGCCCGGGGACAGGGGGTTTGACAGATACGCAGTATTTT. This codes for CAWSPGTGGLTDTQYF.

The genes are TRBV5-6 and TRBJ2-3; 11 bases line up with TRBD2. This CDR3 contains 16 residues. V was pared by 4 bases and J by 4 bases, with 8 bases of the junction left unmatched. Germline V gene sequence: CDR1 SGHDT, CDR2 YYEEEE. This CDR3 is CASSPLAGGPADTQYF. The CDR3 nucleotides are TGTGCCAGCAGCCCATTAGCGGGGGGGCCGGCAGATACGCAGTATTTT.

The chain joins TRBV5-6 to TRBJ2-1; possibly TRBD1 for D (6 bases). Germline CDR1 reads SGHDT; CDR2 reads YYEEEE. The CDR3 runs to 15 residues. V lost 4 bases, J lost 7 bases, and 18 bases lay in between. The CDR3 DNA sequence: TGTGCCAGCAGCAAAACCGGGACACCCTTGAATGAGCAGTTCTTC. Amino acids: CASSKTGTPLNEQFF.

The chain is built from TRBV10-3 and TRBJ2-1, with 8 bases matching TRBD1. Germline-derived CDR1 and CDR2 are ENHRY and SYGVKD. V dropped 10 bases and J dropped 8; count of bases not matched to a gene: 13. The CDR3 is made up of 14 amino acids. CDR3 region: CATWGQDRVHEQFF. DNA for the CDR3: TGTGCCACATGGGGCCAGGACAGGGTCCATGAGCAGTTCTTC.